These 15 T cell receptor beta chains were all obtained from the same sample, sequenced in a study of T cells in localized non-small cell lung cancer (dated by TCRdb to the early 2020s). Libraries were prepared through the immunoSEQ multiplex PCR assay. TCRdb limited this immuneACCESS table to in-frame rearrangements with V and J called. A share of clones is missing; checked studies link under half to unresolved V genes, and the rest is unexplained. Recorded for this sample are tens of thousands of clones; about nine tenths of them occurred a single time. The top ten clones comprise less than 20% of the sample. The source material was peripheral blood mononuclear cells, sampled before any cancer treatment. Source of these receptors: a man aged 40 to 70 with stage III lung adenocarcinoma.

This clone is a singleton in its sample. This rearrangement joins TRBV12-5 to TRBJ1-5; perhaps TRBD1 as D (5 bases). This CDR3 contains 14 residues. Germline lookup yields CDR1 LGHNT and CDR2 FRNRAP. Trimming left V 2 bases short and J 4 bases short, with 9 bases between. CDR3 nucleotide sequence: TGTGCTAGTGGTTTGTTTCAGGGAAATCAGCCCCAGCATTTT. Translated: CASGLFQGNQPQHF.

This clone has a handful of counts. The gene calls are TRBV19 and TRBJ1-5; D is unresolved. The germline V gene encodes CDR1 LNHDA and CDR2 SQIVND (reference sequence). The CDR3 contains 13 residues. Deletions cut 6 bases from V and 7 bases from J, with 13 bases between. The CDR3 protein is CASRKDEFQPQHF. The CDR3 nucleotides read TGTGCCAGTAGGAAGGACGAGTTCCAGCCCCAGCATTTT. The full variable domain, in which reference TRBV19 and TRBJ1-5 provide the parts outside the CDR3, is DGGITQSPKYLFRKEGQNVTLSCEQNLNHDAMYWYRQDPGQGLRLIYYSQIVNDFQKGDIAEGYSVSREKKESFPLTVTSAQKNPTAFYLCASRKDEFQPQHFGDGTRLSIL.

J is TRBJ2-3 and V is TRBV5-1; D gene uncertain. This CDR3 has 14 residues. V was shortened by 4 bases and J by 1 base, with 10 bases between the two germline ends. CDR1 is SGHRS and CDR2 is YFSETQ in the germline V gene. CDR3 in amino acids: CASSRQDRTDTQYF. The CDR3 coding sequence is TGCGCCAGCAGCAGACAAGACCGCACAGATACGCAGTATTTT.

This sequence joins TRBV5-5 and TRBJ2-5; 7 nucleotides match TRBD1. V shed 4 bases, J shed 1 base, and the junction held 1 base outside the gene matches. This CDR3 is built from 13 residues. Germline-derived CDR1 and CDR2 are SGHKS and YYEKEE (reference sequence). In nucleotides, the CDR3 is TGTGCCAGCAGCGGGACAGCCCAAGAGACCCAGTACTTC. Protein: CASSGTAQETQYF.

This chain links TRBV13 with TRBJ2-7; TRBD1 agrees at 8 bases. Germline V gene sequence: CDR1 PRHDT, CDR2 FYEKMQ (reference sequence). The V and J ends lost 5 bases and 6 bases, in that order; junction bases with no gene match: 9. This CDR3 spans 14 amino acids. This CDR3 reads CASSTTGESGEQYF. The CDR3 DNA follows: TGTGCCAGCAGCACGACAGGGGAATCGGGCGAGCAGTACTTC. The complete variable domain, with remaining parts taken from reference TRBV13 and TRBJ2-7, reads AAGVIQSPRHLIKEKRETATLKCYPIPRHDTVYWYQQGPGQDPQFLISFYEKMQSDKGSIPDRFSAQQFSDYHSELNMSSLELGDSALYFCASSTTGESGEQYFGPGTRLTVT.

A remark on this clone: Compared with germline, one end of the junction differs, possibly owing to a read error. In DNA form, the CDR3 reads TGTGCCAGCTTACCAGAAAGTTCAAACATTCAGTACTTC. Translating it yields CASLPESSNIQYF. The chain has TRBV18 and TRBJ2-4; D is uncertain. Germline assignment: CDR1 KGHSH and CDR2 LQKENI. There are 13 residues in the CDR3.

The CDR3 DNA reads TGTGCCAGCAGCTTGAATTTACAGCCCTACGAGCAGTACTTC. It codes for CASSLNLQPYEQYF. This rearrangement joins TRBV5-4 to TRBJ2-7; D remains ambiguous. Deletions cut 1 base from V and 2 bases from J, with 10 bases between. The CDR3 extends over 14 amino acids. Germline V gene sequence: CDR1 SGHNT, CDR2 YYREEE (reference sequence).

This clone was counted a single time. This chain joins TRBV11-2 and TRBJ2-1, with unresolved D. Germline assignment: CDR1 SGHAT and CDR2 FQNNGV. Trimming pared 5 bases from V and 8 bases from J, leaving 10 bases between. CDR3 length: 12 residues. CDR3 bases: TGTGCCAGCAGCCCCCGGGCCCATGAGCAGTTCTTC. As protein: CASSPRAHEQFF.

The rearrangement uses TRBV14 and TRBJ2-6; D uncertain. This CDR3 comprises 13 residues. Trimming stripped 2 bases from V and 1 base from J, with 0 bases between. The V gene's germline CDR1 is SGHDN and CDR2 FVKESK. CDR3 DNA: TGTGCCAGCAGCCAATCTGGGGCCAACGTCCTGACTTTC. Translated: CASSQSGANVLTF.

V gene TRBV19 combines with J gene TRBJ2-3, with TRBD2 identical over 9 bases. Per germline, CDR1 LNHDA and CDR2 SQIVND (reference sequence). This CDR3 region has 17 residues. V gave up 1 base and J gave up 4 bases; unmatched junction bases: 9. In nucleotides, the CDR3 is TGTGCCAGTAGTATAGGTGTGGCGACTAGCGGTCCAGATACGCAGTATTTT. Its translation: CASSIGVATSGPDTQYF.

V is TRBV14 and J is TRBJ1-4; D gene ambiguous. This CDR3 is built from 17 residues. Trimming cost V 1 base and J 3 bases, with 15 bases left between them. The V gene's germline CDR1 is SGHDN and CDR2 FVKESK. In DNA, the CDR3 is TGTGCCAGCAGCCAAGGGGGTAGGCGTGTGGCTAATGAAAAACTGTTTTTT. Its translation is CASSQGGRRVANEKLFF.

J is TRBJ2-7 and V is TRBV11-2; D is perhaps TRBD2 (6 bases). From germline, CDR1 is SGHAT and CDR2 FQNNGV. V lost 5 bases to trimming and J lost 4 bases, with 21 bases between them. The CDR3 has 16 amino acids. Here the CDR3 reads CASSPMGGTGLYEQYF. As DNA, the CDR3 is TGTGCCAGCAGCCCCATGGGCGGGACGGGTCTATACGAGCAGTACTTC.

To note about this clone: The same CDR3 arises from other DNA sequences in this sample as well. The chain couples TRBV6-1 to TRBJ1-2; 7 nucleotides line up with TRBD1. Germline V gene data show CDR1 as MNHNS and CDR2 as SASEGT. Trimming removed 1 base from V and 5 bases from J; junction bases left unmatched: 4. The CDR3 contains 14 residues. CDR3 loop: CASSEGTGLYGYTF. CDR3 nucleotide sequence: TGTGCCAGCAGTGAAGGGACAGGACTTTATGGCTACACCTTC.

J is TRBJ1-1 and V is TRBV7-8, with a weak D call TRBD1 (6 bases). CDR3 length: 15 residues. V was clipped by 5 bases and J by 3 bases, with 16 bases between them. The germline V gene has CDR1 SGHVS and CDR2 FQNEAQ. CDR3 sequence (DNA): TGTGCCAGCAGCCCCGTGGGGGGCACCCACACTGAAGCTTTCTTT. This codes for CASSPVGGTHTEAFF.

In nucleotides, the CDR3 is TGTGCCAGCAGCGCTTCAGGCCGACTTGAGCCCCAGCATTTT. Its translation: CASSASGRLEPQHF. V usage is TRBV5-6 and J usage is TRBJ1-5, with unresolved D. Trimming removed 4 bases at V and 8 bases at J, with 16 bases between. Germline V CDR1 and CDR2: SGHDT, YYEEEE. This CDR3 contains 14 residues.